What follows are 9 T cell receptor beta chains derived from one specimen sequenced in a study of graft-versus-host responses after intestinal transplantation. Antigens for these TCRs are unknown. Clones were sequenced by immunoSEQ multiplex PCR, and TCRdb holds only the in-frame ones, with some missing. This table holds about 81,000 clones, roughly 90% found once. This material consisted of unstimulated CD4+ T cells sorted from spleen or lymph node cells, taken before transplant. The receptors originated from a human donor who was the organ donor for an intestinal transplant.

This clone showed up just once. The chain joins TRBV6-4 to TRBJ2-5; D unclear. Trimming stripped 5 bases from V and 1 base from J, with 5 bases between. Looked up from germline, CDR1 is MRHNA and CDR2 is SNTAGT. The length of the CDR3 is 12 residues. CDR3: CASSLPQETQYF. The CDR3 nucleotides are TGTGCCAGCAGTCTCCCCCAAGAGACCCAGTACTTC.

Notes on this clone: Different DNA sequences within this sample yield the same CDR3. This chain joins TRBV20-1 and TRBJ1-2; the match to TRBD1 covers 7 bases. Losses at the gene ends were 3 bases for V and 5 bases for J; bases not matched to a gene: 0. Germline V gene sequence: CDR1 DFQATT, CDR2 SNEGSKA (reference sequence). This CDR3 region has 11 residues. In DNA, the CDR3 is TGCAGTGCTAGGACAGGGTATGGCTACACCTTC. It translates to CSARTGYGYTF.

This rearrangement joins TRBV14 to TRBJ2-5; 7 bases align to TRBD2. The CDR3 sequence is 17 residues long. From germline, CDR1 is SGHDN and CDR2 FVKESK. V was clipped by 2 bases and J by 0 bases; unmatched bases: 9. CDR3 region: CASSQSFPGGYQETQYF. The CDR3 DNA is TGTGCCAGCAGCCAATCTTTCCCGGGGGGATACCAAGAGACCCAGTACTTC. Full variable domain (missing parts from reference TRBV14 and TRBJ2-5): EAGVTQFPSHSVIEKGQTVTLRCDPISGHDNLYWYRRVMGKEIKFLLHFVKESKQDESGMPNNRFLAERTGGTYSTLKVQPAELEDSGVYFCASSQSFPGGYQETQYFGPGTRLLVL.

The count of this clone is one. The rearrangement links TRBV6-5 to TRBJ2-7; TRBD1 aligns across 8 bases. CDR1 and CDR2 from the germline V gene are MNHEY and SVGAGI. The junction had 12 bases not matched to a gene; V was cut back by 5 bases and J by 6 bases. The CDR3 sequence is 15 residues long. The DNA for the CDR3 is TGTGCCAGCAGTAACCCCCGGACAGGGTTCTGCGAGCAGTACTTC. It encodes CASSNPRTGFCEQYF.

The gene calls are TRBV10-3 and TRBJ2-1; no definite D call. Germline V lookup: CDR1 ENHRY, CDR2 SYGVKD. The length of the CDR3 is 12 residues. The V and J ends lost 5 bases and 2 bases respectively, with 4 bases between them. Here the CDR3 reads CAISLAYNEQFF. The CDR3 nucleotides read TGTGCCATCAGTCTAGCCTACAATGAGCAGTTCTTC.

V is TRBV11-1 and J is TRBJ2-7; TRBD2 is a possible D gene (6 bases). This CDR3 contains 15 residues. Germline V CDR1 and CDR2: SGHAT, FQDESV (reference sequence). The V gene lost 6 bases and the J gene lost 3 bases, with 18 bases spanning the gap. In nucleotides, the CDR3 is TGTGCCAGCAGTCACGGGACTTTGGGAGGCTACGAGCAGTACTTC. Translated: CASSHGTLGGYEQYF.

This clone was seen just once. The chain employs TRBV19 and TRBJ1-1, with D perhaps matching TRBD1 (5 bases). V gave up 4 bases and J gave up 3 bases, with 12 bases separating them. This CDR3 has 14 amino acids. The germline gives CDR1 LNHDA, CDR2 SQIVND (reference sequence). The CDR3, as DNA: TGTGCCAGTAGTACAGGGAGGTATGACACTGAAGCTTTCTTT. Translated: CASSTGRYDTEAFF.

V usage is TRBV28 and J usage is TRBJ2-7, with 11 nucleotides matching TRBD2. Losses at the gene ends were 4 bases for V and 4 bases for J; bases not matched to a gene: 6. CDR3 size: 15 residues. From germline, CDR1 is MDHEN and CDR2 SYDVKM. Here the CDR3 reads CASSSLTSGTYEQYF. In DNA form, the CDR3 reads TGTGCCAGCAGTTCCCTGACTAGCGGGACGTACGAGCAGTACTTC.

J is TRBJ2-3 and V is TRBV11-3; 14 nucleotides align to TRBD2. This CDR3 spans 18 amino acids. Trimming cost V 3 bases and J 0 bases; bases outside gene matches: 5. CDR1 is SGHNT, CDR2 YENEEA, per germline. CDR3 region: CASSFRTSGGRSTDTQYF. The CDR3 DNA follows: TGTGCCAGCAGCTTCCGGACTAGCGGGGGGAGGAGCACAGATACGCAGTATTTT.